One and the same sample provided the 24 T cell receptor beta chains below, sequenced in a study of technical replicates of blood from four donors. Sequencing used immunoSEQ multiplex PCR; TCRdb keeps in-frame clones, though not all of them. The sample holds some 13,000 clones, more than 85% seen once. What was sequenced was PBMCs. Receptors were obtained from a human donor in good health.

CDR3 in amino acids: CASRSGSRNTIYF. As DNA, the CDR3 is TGTGCCAGCAGGTCGGGGTCTCGAAACACCATATATTTT. This chain uses TRBV2 with TRBJ1-3; the D is unclear. The germline V and J ends were trimmed by 6 bases and 5 bases, with 11 bases remaining between them. The germline V gene encodes CDR1 SNHLY and CDR2 FYNNEI. The CDR3 spans 13 residues.

V gene TRBV2 combines with J gene TRBJ2-2; TRBD2 might be the D (5 bases). Trimming pared 6 bases from V and 5 bases from J, leaving 13 bases between. Germline V gene lookup returns CDR1 SNHLY and CDR2 FYNNEI. This CDR3 is built from 14 residues. The CDR3 DNA is TGTGCCAGCAGACCTAGAGTAGCGACCGGGGAGCTGTTTTTT. This encodes CASRPRVATGELFF.

The gene calls are TRBV2 and TRBJ1-2, with TRBD1 identical over 10 bases. The CDR3 spans 14 residues. J lost 4 bases, V lost 6 bases, and 5 bases had no gene match. Germline CDR1 SNHLY, CDR2 FYNNEI. CDR3 sequence (DNA): TGTGCCAGCAGCGGACAGGGGGAGGGCTATGGCTACACCTTC. Amino acid sequence: CASSGQGEGYGYTF.

This chain connects TRBV15 to TRBJ2-3; the match to TRBD1 covers 7 bases. Germline V lookup: CDR1 LNHNV, CDR2 YYDKDF (reference sequence). The CDR3 is 16 amino acids. With 5 bases clipped from V and 4 bases from J, the junction kept 12 bases outside the gene matches. This CDR3 is CATSPHRGGYADTQYF. In nucleotides, the CDR3 is TGTGCCACCAGCCCCCACAGGGGTGGCTACGCAGATACGCAGTATTTT.

The chain carries TRBV11-2 and TRBJ2-5; 8 bases are shared with TRBD2. The V segment lost 8 bases and the J segment 9 bases; nucleotides outside the gene matches: 11. Germline V gene lookup returns CDR1 SGHAT and CDR2 FQNNGV. This CDR3 has 13 residues. As DNA, the CDR3 is TGTGCCAGCTCGCGGGAGGCTAGGGGGGCCCAGTACTTC. Encoded protein: CASSREARGAQYF.

The chain joins TRBV30 to TRBJ1-2, with D uncertain. The CDR3 sequence is 15 residues long. Germline CDR1 and CDR2: GTSNPN and SVGIG (reference sequence). V dropped 2 bases and J dropped 4 bases, with 17 bases sitting between them. The CDR3 loop is CAWSTRGWSRYGYTF. CDR3 DNA: TGTGCCTGGAGTACCCGGGGTTGGAGCCGCTATGGCTACACCTTC.

This chain connects TRBV28 to TRBJ1-5; no reliable D call. Per the germline V gene, CDR1 is MDHEN and CDR2 is SYDVKM. The ends were cut back, 3 bases at V and 4 bases at J, with 7 bases in the middle. CDR3 length: 13 amino acids. CDR3 loop: CASSFFRNQPQHF. CDR3 nucleotides: TGTGCCAGCAGTTTTTTCAGAAATCAGCCCCAGCATTTT.

This chain connects TRBV5-1 to TRBJ2-5; no clear D. The CDR3 is 13 residues long. The germline gives CDR1 SGHRS, CDR2 YFSETQ. The V end was cut by 0 bases, the J end by 3 bases, with 6 bases between. Here the CDR3 reads CASSLAEKETQYF. As DNA, the CDR3 is TGCGCCAGCAGCTTGGCCGAGAAAGAGACCCAGTACTTC.

The CDR3 is CASSSSGQGGGQYF. DNA of the CDR3: TGTGCCAGCAGTTCATCCGGACAGGGCGGGGGGCAGTACTTC. The chain uses TRBV28 and TRBJ2-7; D may be TRBD1 (8 bases). CDR3 size: 14 residues. Germline V gene data show CDR1 as MDHEN and CDR2 as SYDVKM. V shed 4 bases and J shed 9 bases, with 19 bases lying between them.

This sequence joins TRBV7-3 and TRBJ2-1; 12 positions agree with TRBD2. CDR3 length equals 17 residues. V lost 5 bases and J lost 4; bases outside the gene matches: 9. Germline V gene data show CDR1 as SGHTA and CDR2 as FQGTGA. The DNA of the CDR3 is TGTGCCAGCAGCGACGCAACCGGGACTAGCGGGTACAATGAGCAGTTCTTC. Protein: CASSDATGTSGYNEQFF.

This chain uses TRBV5-6 with TRBJ1-5; D gene unclear. The germline CDR1 and CDR2 sequences are SGHDT and YYEEEE. The V and J ends lost 2 bases and 4 bases respectively, with 13 bases between them. The CDR3 loop spans 15 amino acids. CDR3 residues: CASSLLRYHNQPQHF. The CDR3, as DNA: TGTGCCAGCAGCTTACTGAGGTACCATAATCAGCCCCAGCATTTT.

The chain combines TRBV7-2 with TRBJ1-1, with D possibly TRBD1 on 5 matching bases. This CDR3 spans 13 amino acids. Deletions cut 0 bases from V and 5 bases from J, with 7 bases between. The germline CDR1 and CDR2 sequences are SGHTA and FQGNSA. Written as DNA, the CDR3 is TGTGCCAGCAGCTTAGCCCAGGGAACTGAAGCTTTCTTT. It yields the protein CASSLAQGTEAFF.

This clone was found once. The V call is TRBV27, the J call TRBJ2-7; TRBD2 might be the D (6 bases). The CDR3 is made up of 15 amino acids. Deletions cut 3 bases from V and 0 bases from J, with 12 bases between. Germline V gives CDR1 MNHEY, CDR2 SMNVEV (reference sequence). In nucleotides, the CDR3 is TGTGCCAGCAGTTTGGGTAGCGGAACCTCCTACGAGCAGTACTTC. This encodes CASSLGSGTSYEQYF.

The chain is built from TRBV5-6 and TRBJ2-7, with TRBD1 matching 9 bases. The CDR3 is 16 amino acids. Germline V CDR1 and CDR2: SGHDT, YYEEEE. The J segment lost 2 bases and the V segment lost 2 bases, leaving 8 bases of the junction unmatched. This chain's CDR3 is CASSLVGTGMTYEQYF. In DNA form, the CDR3 reads TGTGCCAGCAGCTTAGTGGGGACAGGGATGACCTACGAGCAGTACTTC.

V and J are TRBV7-3 and TRBJ2-5; D is perhaps TRBD2 (7 bases). Germline V gene sequence: CDR1 SGHTA, CDR2 FQGTGA. V lost 5 bases, J lost 5 bases, and 12 bases lay in between. This CDR3 spans 13 amino acids. The CDR3 loop is CASSQGGGETQYF. The DNA for the CDR3 is TGTGCCAGCAGCCAGGGAGGGGGGGAGACCCAGTACTTC.

V and J are TRBV19 and TRBJ2-7; 11 positions match TRBD2. The germline CDR1 and CDR2 sequences are LNHDA and SQIVND (reference sequence). V shed 1 base, J shed 3 bases, and the junction held 2 bases outside the gene matches. The CDR3 has 15 residues. The CDR3 sequence is CASSIALAGVYEQYF. CDR3 bases: TGTGCCAGTAGTATAGCACTAGCGGGAGTCTACGAGCAGTACTTC.

The rearrangement joins TRBV7-9 to TRBJ1-4, with D unresolved. This CDR3 has 13 amino acids. V lost 2 bases and J 5 bases, leaving 6 bases between the germline ends. Germline CDR1 and CDR2: SEHNR and FQNEAQ (reference sequence). In DNA, the CDR3 is TGTGCCAGCAGCTTAAGGGAGAATGAAAAACTGTTTTTT. Amino acids: CASSLRENEKLFF.

The chain joins TRBV2 to TRBJ1-1; TRBD1 aligns across 7 bases. The germline V gene encodes CDR1 SNHLY and CDR2 FYNNEI. V lost 2 bases, J lost 1 base, and 7 bases stayed unmatched. The CDR3 extends over 16 amino acids. This chain's CDR3 is CASSERQGASNTEAFF. CDR3 nucleotide sequence: TGTGCCAGCAGTGAAAGACAGGGAGCCTCGAACACTGAAGCTTTCTTT.

The chain is built from TRBV5-4 and TRBJ2-2; possibly TRBD1 for D (6 bases). Germline V CDR1 and CDR2: SGHNT, YYREEE (reference sequence). The CDR3 loop spans 17 amino acids. Trimming cost V 4 bases and J 7 bases, with 23 bases left between them. The CDR3: CASSPGHQVVGSGELFF. Here the CDR3 DNA reads TGTGCCAGCAGCCCGGGACACCAAGTCGTGGGAAGCGGGGAGCTGTTTTTT.

The rearrangement links TRBV7-3 to TRBJ2-2; TRBD2 is a possible D gene (5 bases). Germline CDR1 and CDR2: SGHTA and FQGTGA. With 5 bases removed from V and 6 bases from J, the gap between germline ends came to 10 bases. This CDR3 has 13 residues. The CDR3 here is CASSPEDAGELFF. The CDR3 coding sequence is TGTGCCAGCAGCCCGGAGGATGCCGGGGAGCTGTTTTTT. Using reference TRBV7-3 and TRBJ2-2 for the parts outside the CDR3, the full variable domain is GAGVSQTPSNKVTEKGKYVELRCDPISGHTALYWYRQSLGQGPEFLIYFQGTGAADDSGLPNDRFFAVRPEGSVSTLKIQRTERGDSAVYLCASSPEDAGELFFGEGSRLTVL.

The chain links TRBV28 to TRBJ1-1; D is unresolved. Deletions cut 6 bases from V and 3 bases from J, with 14 bases between. The germline CDR1 and CDR2 sequences are MDHEN and SYDVKM. CDR3 length equals 14 residues. CDR3 loop: CASRTPGLYTEAFF. For the CDR3, the DNA is TGTGCCAGCAGGACCCCGGGGTTGTACACTGAAGCTTTCTTT.

The rearrangement links TRBV19 to TRBJ2-2; 8 bases match TRBD2. The trim removed 8 bases at V and 4 bases at J, leaving 12 bases unmatched. CDR3 length equals 16 residues. The germline gives CDR1 LNHDA, CDR2 SQIVND (reference sequence). CDR3 nucleotides: TGTGCCAGTGGGAATCTGGGACTAGTCCTCACCGGGGAGCTGTTTTTT. It encodes CASGNLGLVLTGELFF.

The V gene is TRBV14, the J gene TRBJ2-3; D is ambiguous. Looked up from germline, CDR1 is SGHDN and CDR2 is FVKESK. The CDR3 loop spans 15 amino acids. Trimming removed 2 bases from V and 0 bases from J, with 9 bases in between. The CDR3 DNA follows: TGTGCCAGCAGCCAAACAGCAGCTAGCACAGATACGCAGTATTTT. Translated: CASSQTAASTDTQYF.

V is TRBV11-2 and J is TRBJ2-4, with 9 bases fitting TRBD1. Germline V CDR1 and CDR2: SGHAT, FQNNGV. The J segment lost 0 bases and the V segment lost 3 bases, leaving 3 bases of the junction unmatched. This CDR3 has 16 amino acids. DNA for the CDR3: TGTGCCAGCAGCTTGACAGGGGGGGAAGCCAAAAACATTCAGTACTTC. Amino acid sequence: CASSLTGGEAKNIQYF.